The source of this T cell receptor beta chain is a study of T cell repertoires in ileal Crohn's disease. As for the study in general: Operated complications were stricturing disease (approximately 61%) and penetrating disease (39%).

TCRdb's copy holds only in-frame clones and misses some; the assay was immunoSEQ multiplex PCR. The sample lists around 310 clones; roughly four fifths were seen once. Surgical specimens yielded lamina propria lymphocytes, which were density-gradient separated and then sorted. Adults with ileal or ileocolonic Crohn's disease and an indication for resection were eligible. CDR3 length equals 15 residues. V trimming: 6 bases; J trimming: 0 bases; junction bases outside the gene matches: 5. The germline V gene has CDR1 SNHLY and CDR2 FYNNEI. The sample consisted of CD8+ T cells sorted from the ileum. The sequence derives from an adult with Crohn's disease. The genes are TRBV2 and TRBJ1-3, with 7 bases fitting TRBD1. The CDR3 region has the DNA TGTGCCAGCAGGACAGGGCCCTACTCTGGAAACACCATATATTTT. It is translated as CASRTGPYSGNTIYF.